The T cell receptor beta chain under discussion was sequenced for a study of blood T cell repertoires in COVID-19 (dated by TCRdb to the early 2020s). In the study overall: Collaborator samples came from the United States, Italy and Spain and covered acute and convalescent phases of COVID-19. The material from the prospective study consisted of cDNA or gDNA derived from T cells, B-cell-depleted T cells, or PBMCs. Where HLA class I and class II types were available, the types were taken from metadata supplied by the sample provider, not from assay-based typing. The repertoires were released in a freely available public database intended as a resource for research on the immune response to SARS-CoV-2. Deeply sampled blood TCRbeta repertoires from subjects exposed to, actively infected with, or recovered from COVID-19 were included in the dataset. Samples came from the ongoing ImmuneRACE study (first 160 participants) plus 1,254 subjects from 6 global collaborators. Nearly every sample came with metadata listing a de-identified subject ID, COVID-19 status, age in years and sex. What the work shows at the level of the full study, not this receptor alone: Clinical and demographic metadata were provided uncurated, with the amount varying by source and participant.

The collaborating institutions used their own protocols to collect whole blood in K2EDTA tubes. For TCRbeta analysis, collaborators shipped samples as frozen whole blood, isolated PBMCs, or DNA extracted from either of those sample types. The immunoSEQ Assay, a bias-controlled multiplex PCR, was used to amplify TCRbeta CDR3 regions from genomic DNA. Concerning the study's data processing: Nucleated cell counts per sample were estimated from amplification of reference gene primers within the assay. To quantify the absolute abundance of each unique TCRbeta CDR3 rearrangement, sequence reads were collapsed and filtered. Productive Simpson clonality was computed per sample as the square root of Simpson's diversity index over productive rearrangements. The table comes from immuneACCESS by way of TCRdb, which keeps in-frame sequences with V and J called. Part of the clones is missing from these tables; in studies checked, under half for an unresolved V gene and the rest for unknown reasons. V and J calls and clone size come straight from that table; D and trimming were deduced from the DNA. In this sample the table shows around 130,000 clones, around 80% of which occur a single time. The biggest ten clones account for 1.9% of the sample.

This clone appeared many times. No cognate antigen has been identified for it. No clone much larger than this one lies a single base away; base qualities are absent. The specimen sequenced was peripheral blood. The receptor comes from a man aged 65 to 85 with acute or convalescent COVID-19.

This receptor has the CDR3 CASRPWRAAAEAFF. In nucleotide form, the sequence is TGTGCCAGCAGGCCCTGGAGGGCTGCGGCTGAAGCTTTCTTT. Recombination joined TRBV28 with TRBJ1-1, with no reliable assignment of the D segment. CDR3 length: 14 amino acids, cysteine to phenylalanine. Just CDR3 DNA is preserved here, 42 bases in frame from base 1. CDR1 and CDR2 (MDHEN, SYDVKM) derive from the germline V gene. The junction shows trimming of 6 bases on V and 6 bases on J, plus 17 bases between the germline ends.